Listed below are T cell receptor beta chains from one sample, sequenced in a study of T cell repertoires in cytomegalovirus infection. These TCRs' antigens remain unknown. TCRdb analysed the reads with MiXCR anew, one entry per CDR3 protein. The sample has a few hundred thousand distinct CDR3 sequences, around 35% seen once. The sequences come from cultured PBMCs, collected from culture after CMV antigen stimulation. The receptors shown here come from a human donor in good health (CMV status not recorded). Some clones in this sample may be carry-over from other donors' samples. The CDR3 runs from the conserved cysteine through the conserved F or W.

j_call: TRBJ2-5
v_call: TRBV27
cdr3_aa: CASSIGTGGETQYF

j_call: TRBJ1-5
v_call: TRBV7-6
cdr3_aa: CASSVETNQPQHF

j_call: TRBJ2-1
v_call: TRBV6-2/TRBV6-3
cdr3_aa: CASSPGGQGGNEQFF

j_call: TRBJ2-5
v_call: TRBV5-1
cdr3_aa: CASKGSETQYF

j_call: TRBJ2-1
v_call: TRBV6-5
cdr3_aa: CASSYSRGIRQYNEQFF

j_call: TRBJ1-1
v_call: TRBV15
cdr3_aa: CATSRFTGFPEAFF

j_call: TRBJ2-7
v_call: TRBV10-3
cdr3_aa: CAITGPSSYEQYF

j_call: TRBJ2-7
v_call: TRBV7-2
cdr3_aa: CASSRYSYEQYF

j_call: TRBJ2-1
v_call: TRBV7-8
cdr3_aa: CASSPRRLASEQFF

j_call: TRBJ1-4
v_call: TRBV7-9
cdr3_aa: CASSLIRGRGKLFF

j_call: TRBJ2-1
v_call: TRBV7-4
cdr3_aa: CASSPSFRDRGYNEQFF

j_call: TRBJ2-1
v_call: TRBV7-2
cdr3_aa: CASSFSSGRNEQFF

j_call: TRBJ1-1
v_call: TRBV29-1
cdr3_aa: CSVVRQPNTEAFF

j_call: TRBJ2-2
v_call: TRBV20-1
cdr3_aa: CSVPDSVVGELFF

j_call: TRBJ1-1
v_call: TRBV11-3
cdr3_aa: CASSLGGAGLRNTEAFF

j_call: TRBJ2-1
v_call: TRBV12-3/TRBV12-4
cdr3_aa: CASSFFRSDEQFF

j_call: TRBJ1-2
v_call: TRBV19
cdr3_aa: CASSIEGDGYTF

j_call: TRBJ2-7
v_call: TRBV27
cdr3_aa: CASSLSSGEREYEQYF

j_call: TRBJ1-2
v_call: TRBV6-2/TRBV6-3
cdr3_aa: CASSPPRQACTF

j_call: TRBJ1-1
v_call: TRBV12-3/TRBV12-4
cdr3_aa: CASSLETPGGTEAFF

j_call: TRBJ2-5
v_call: TRBV27
cdr3_aa: CASSSLGAGEETQYF

j_call: TRBJ2-1
v_call: TRBV11-1
cdr3_aa: CAGSGLAGARIDEQFF

j_call: TRBJ1-2
v_call: TRBV5-6
cdr3_aa: CASSLDRGWKNYGYTF

j_call: TRBJ2-3
v_call: TRBV10-3
cdr3_aa: CAISESPGGPDTQYF

j_call: TRBJ2-1
v_call: TRBV27
cdr3_aa: CASSEGGRPSDEQFF

j_call: TRBJ2-5
v_call: TRBV20-1
cdr3_aa: CSARGEGGVETQYF

j_call: TRBJ2-1
v_call: TRBV6-1
cdr3_aa: CASGHGGSSYNEQFF

j_call: TRBJ1-5
v_call: TRBV7-2
cdr3_aa: CASSPDRASQPQHF

j_call: TRBJ2-1
v_call: TRBV4-1
cdr3_aa: CASSQDPRGEREVSGEQFF

j_call: TRBJ2-7
v_call: TRBV12-3/TRBV12-4
cdr3_aa: CASSTGQGRYEQYF

j_call: TRBJ2-7
v_call: TRBV4-3
cdr3_aa: CASSQGQGWEQYF

j_call: TRBJ1-4
v_call: TRBV11-2
cdr3_aa: CASSRQGTGQKLFF

j_call: TRBJ2-1
v_call: TRBV4-2
cdr3_aa: CASSPGTSGRPHYNEQFF

j_call: TRBJ2-2
v_call: TRBV7-2
cdr3_aa: CASSLFNRRNTGELFF

j_call: TRBJ2-1
v_call: TRBV7-3
cdr3_aa: CASRPDRGYNEQFF

j_call: TRBJ1-1
v_call: TRBV27
cdr3_aa: CASSDGSGTEAFF

j_call: TRBJ2-2
v_call: TRBV6-2/TRBV6-3
cdr3_aa: CASLPDRVSAAELFF

j_call: TRBJ2-3
v_call: TRBV7-2
cdr3_aa: CASSRFPGLAGGPGDTQYF

j_call: TRBJ2-1
v_call: TRBV19
cdr3_aa: CASTTTGWSYNEQFF

j_call: TRBJ2-7
v_call: TRBV5-5
cdr3_aa: CASSPIPGNAYEQYF